These 32 T cell receptor beta chains share one sample of origin, sequenced in a study of memory CD4+ T cells and cytomegalovirus serostatus. Method: immunoSEQ multiplex PCR; TCRdb's copy keeps in-frame clones and lacks some. The sample consists of just over 25,000 clones, 60% to 80% of them appearing once. The sort gate was single viable CD3+CD4+CD8-CD45RO+ cells for memory CD4+ T cells. The sequenced sample was memory CD4+ T cells from blood. The receptors originated from an adult in good health and CMV-seronegative.

CDR3 DNA sequence: TGTGCCAGCAGCGTAGACCAGGGCTTCTCTGGAAACACCATATATTTT. It is translated as CASSVDQGFSGNTIYF. The chain joins TRBV9 to TRBJ1-3; a weak D match, TRBD1 (5 bases). The V gene's germline CDR1 is SGDLS and CDR2 YYNGEE. V lost 0 bases to trimming and J lost 0 bases, with 10 bases between them. CDR3 length equals 16 residues. Based on the CDR3 plus reference TRBV9 and TRBJ1-3, the full variable domain is DSGVTQTPKHLITATGQRVTLRCSPRSGDLSVYWYQQSLDQGLQFLIQYYNGEERAKGNILERFSAQQFPDLHSELNLSSLELGDSALYFCASSVDQGFSGNTIYFGEGSWLTVV.

The V call is TRBV29-1, the J call TRBJ1-2, with no clear D. The CDR3 contains 11 residues. Germline assignment: CDR1 SQVTM and CDR2 ANQGSEA. Trimming left V 2 bases short and J 8 bases short, with 9 bases between. The CDR3 sequence: CSVERLDGYTF. The CDR3 DNA sequence: TGCAGCGTTGAAAGATTGGACGGCTACACCTTC.

The CDR3 here is CASQQGLGVWTEAFF. CDR3 sequence (DNA): TGTGCCAGCCAACAGGGGCTAGGCGTCTGGACTGAAGCTTTCTTT. The chain uses TRBV19 and TRBJ1-1; 7 bases line up with TRBD1. The CDR3 spans 15 residues. Germline lookup yields CDR1 LNHDA and CDR2 SQIVND (reference sequence). V shed 9 bases, J shed 5 bases, and the junction held 15 bases outside the gene matches.

This clone was counted only a few times. The V and J genes are TRBV4-1 and TRBJ1-1; D remains ambiguous. Germline-derived CDR1 and CDR2 are MGHRA and YSYEKL. The CDR3 extends over 14 amino acids. V lost 1 base to trimming and J lost 0 bases, with 6 bases between them. The CDR3 loop reads CASSQGQVNTEAFF. Written as DNA, the CDR3 is TGCGCCAGCAGCCAAGGGCAGGTGAACACTGAAGCTTTCTTT.

The rearrangement joins TRBV6-1 to TRBJ1-5; D ambiguous. The germline CDR1 and CDR2 sequences are MNHNS and SASEGT. The CDR3 sequence is 15 residues long. V was clipped by 3 bases and J by 0 bases, with 9 bases between them. CDR3 coding DNA: TGTGCCAGCAGTGAGTTCCGAAATAGCAATCAGCCCCAGCATTTT. This encodes CASSEFRNSNQPQHF.

The genes are TRBV7-9 and TRBJ2-2; TRBD1 might be the D (6 bases). The germline gives CDR1 SEHNR, CDR2 FQNEAQ (reference sequence). This CDR3 is built from 17 residues. The ends were cut back, 7 bases at V and 4 bases at J, with 22 bases in the middle. Written as DNA, the CDR3 is TGTGCCAGCACCGAAGGCCCCGGCAGGGGTGCCACCGGGGAGCTGTTTTTT. Amino acid sequence: CASTEGPGRGATGELFF.

The chain carries TRBV6-1 and TRBJ2-1, with D perhaps being TRBD1 or TRBD2 (5 bases each). V dropped 7 bases and J dropped 8 bases, with 18 bases sitting between them. Germline V CDR1 and CDR2: MNHNS, SASEGT. The CDR3 consists of 14 residues. The CDR3 region is CASTLGTRDHEQFF. DNA of the CDR3: TGTGCCAGCACCCTGGGGACCCGGGACCATGAGCAGTTCTTC.

For the CDR3, the DNA is TGTGCCAGCAGTCTGGACAGCTATGGCTACACCTTC. It specifies CASSLDSYGYTF. The chain combines TRBV28 with TRBJ1-2; D perhaps matches TRBD1 (6 bases). Germline CDR1 MDHEN, CDR2 SYDVKM. CDR3 size: 12 residues. The ends were cut back, 5 bases at V and 4 bases at J, with 8 bases in the middle.

The J gene is TRBJ2-7, the V gene TRBV7-9, with D perhaps matching TRBD1 (5 bases). Germline values: CDR1 SEHNR, CDR2 FQNEAQ (reference sequence). The CDR3 is 14 residues long. V was shortened by 2 bases and J by 2 bases, with 10 bases between the two germline ends. The CDR3 DNA reads as TGTGCCAGCAGCTTACAGACAGTCGCCTACGAGCAGTACTTC. Translation: CASSLQTVAYEQYF.

This rearrangement joins TRBV11-2 to TRBJ1-1; no reliable D call. The CDR3 covers 15 residues. The V and J ends lost 3 bases and 1 base respectively, with 12 bases between them. Germline CDR1 and CDR2: SGHAT and FQNNGV. CDR3 nucleotide sequence: TGTGCCAGCAGCTTCAGGACGGGGAAGAACACTGAAGCTTTCTTT. This translates into CASSFRTGKNTEAFF.

The V and J genes are TRBV9 and TRBJ2-3; D not resolved. The V end was cut by 1 base, the J end by 2 bases, with 8 bases between. The CDR3 loop spans 14 amino acids. CDR1 is SGDLS and CDR2 is YYNGEE in the germline V gene. The CDR3: CASSVLELTDTQYF. In DNA, the CDR3 is TGTGCCAGCAGCGTACTAGAACTCACAGATACGCAGTATTTT. Full variable domain (missing parts from reference TRBV9 and TRBJ2-3): DSGVTQTPKHLITATGQRVTLRCSPRSGDLSVYWYQQSLDQGLQFLIQYYNGEERAKGNILERFSAQQFPDLHSELNLSSLELGDSALYFCASSVLELTDTQYFGPGTRLTVL.

The chain couples TRBV27 to TRBJ2-7; D unresolved. Deletions cut 2 bases from V and 3 bases from J, with 14 bases between. The CDR3 covers 15 residues. The germline CDR1 and CDR2 sequences are MNHEY and SMNVEV (reference sequence). The DNA for the CDR3 is TGTGCCAGCAGTTTAAAGGCTCTCATAGGCTACGAGCAGTACTTC. This sequence encodes CASSLKALIGYEQYF.

The rearrangement uses TRBV7-2 and TRBJ2-1; D may be TRBD2 (6 bases). The germline gives CDR1 SGHTA, CDR2 FQGNSA. Trimming stripped 0 bases from V and 0 bases from J, with 15 bases between. The CDR3 is 18 residues long. CDR3 coding DNA: TGTGCCAGCAGCTTAGCGGGGGGACCCTTAAGCTCCTACAATGAGCAGTTCTTC. Translating it yields CASSLAGGPLSSYNEQFF. Full variable domain (remainder filled in from reference TRBV7-2 and TRBJ2-1): GAGVSQSPSNKVTEKGKDVELRCDPISGHTALYWYRQSLGQGLEFLIYFQGNSAPDKSGLPSDRFSAERTGGSVSTLTIQRTQQEDSAVYLCASSLAGGPLSSYNEQFFGPGTRLTVL.

The CDR3 sequence: CASSPQDASSGNTIYF. Written as DNA, the CDR3 is TGTGCCAGCAGTCCTCAGGACGCGAGCTCTGGAAACACCATATATTTT. V and J are TRBV28 and TRBJ1-3; D is unclear. CDR1 and CDR2 from the germline V gene are MDHEN and SYDVKM. The CDR3 runs to 16 residues. The ends were cut back, 5 bases at V and 0 bases at J, with 14 bases in the middle. The complete variable domain, with remaining parts taken from reference TRBV28 and TRBJ1-3, reads DVKVTQSSRYLVKRTGEKVFLECVQDMDHENMFWYRQDPGLGLRLIYFSYDVKMKEKGDIPEGYSVSREKKERFSLILESASTNQTSMYLCASSPQDASSGNTIYFGEGSWLTVV.

The chain joins TRBV6-5 to TRBJ2-2; D gene unclear. Germline loops: CDR1 MNHEY, CDR2 SVGAGI. The CDR3 consists of 13 residues. V was clipped by 4 bases and J by 0 bases, with 3 bases between them. As DNA, the CDR3 is TGTGCCAGCAGTTCCCCGAACACCGGGGAGCTGTTTTTT. Protein product: CASSSPNTGELFF.

The chain combines TRBV9 with TRBJ1-1; D is perhaps TRBD1 (5 bases). V was pared by 0 bases and J by 1 base, with 13 bases between. The germline gives CDR1 SGDLS, CDR2 YYNGEE. The CDR3 length is 16 residues. The CDR3 sequence: CASSVAGGDWNTEAFF. The DNA for the CDR3 is TGTGCCAGCAGCGTAGCGGGGGGTGACTGGAACACTGAAGCTTTCTTT.

The sample holds one count of this clone. The chain joins TRBV7-9 to TRBJ1-4, with D possibly TRBD1 on 5 matching bases. Trimming left V 6 bases short and J 5 bases short, with 16 bases between. Germline V gives CDR1 SEHNR, CDR2 FQNEAQ (reference sequence). The length of the CDR3 is 15 residues. CDR3 sequence (DNA): TGTGCCAGCAGTACAGACAGCCTGTCGAATGAAAAACTGTTTTTT. Translation: CASSTDSLSNEKLFF.

The chain combines TRBV2 with TRBJ1-6; D gene unclear. Looked up from germline, CDR1 is SNHLY and CDR2 is FYNNEI. CDR3 size: 14 residues. With 6 bases removed from V and 7 bases from J, the gap between germline ends came to 13 bases. The CDR3 loop reads CASRSTAENSPLHF. In nucleotides, the CDR3 is TGTGCCAGCAGATCTACAGCGGAAAATTCACCCCTCCACTTT. Supplemented by reference TRBV2 and TRBJ1-6, the full variable domain reads EPEVTQTPSHQVTQMGQEVILRCVPISNHLYFYWYRQILGQKVEFLVSFYNNEISEKSEIFDDQFSVERPDGSNFTLKIRSTKLEDSAMYFCASRSTAENSPLHFGNGTRLTVT.

The rearrangement uses TRBV30 and TRBJ2-6; D is unclear. Germline CDR1 reads GTSNPN; CDR2 reads SVGIG (reference sequence). V was trimmed by 2 bases and J by 3 bases, leaving 5 bases between them. The CDR3 has 13 amino acids. The CDR3 region has the DNA TGTGCCTGGAGTAACGGTGGGGCCAACGTCCTGACTTTC. It specifies CAWSNGGANVLTF.

The CDR3 reads CASSLAAAGGETQYF. The CDR3 coding sequence is TGTGCCAGCAGCTTAGCCGCGGCGGGGGGGGAGACCCAGTACTTC. The V gene is TRBV7-9, the J gene TRBJ2-5; TRBD2 agrees at 9 bases. The CDR3 sequence is 15 residues long. Trimming cost V 0 bases and J 5 bases; bases outside gene matches: 4. Looked up from germline, CDR1 is SEHNR and CDR2 is FQNEAQ (reference sequence).

This clone has a single count. This chain connects TRBV10-2 to TRBJ1-5; weak D call: TRBD1 (5 bases). This CDR3 spans 14 amino acids. The germline V gene encodes CDR1 WSHSY and CDR2 SAAADI. V lost 2 bases and J lost 6, with 11 bases in between. The CDR3 nucleotides are TGCGCCAGCAGTGAGACGACAGAGTCTCAGCCCCAGCATTTT. It is translated as CASSETTESQPQHF.

This clone has a single count. This sequence joins TRBV9 and TRBJ2-1; 8 nucleotides align to TRBD2. The J segment lost 7 bases and the V segment lost 4 bases, leaving 13 bases of the junction unmatched. The germline CDR1 and CDR2 sequences are SGDLS and YYNGEE. The CDR3 runs 16 residues. The CDR3 sequence is CASSHGGAMNTNEQFF. The DNA of the CDR3 is TGTGCCAGCAGCCACGGGGGGGCCATGAATACGAATGAGCAGTTCTTC.

This chain links TRBV7-8 with TRBJ2-7, with D unclear. CDR3 size: 13 residues. V was clipped by 0 bases and J by 5 bases, with 8 bases between them. From germline, CDR1 is SGHVS and CDR2 FQNEAQ. The CDR3 region is CASSLAREDEQYF. The DNA of the CDR3 is TGTGCCAGCAGCTTAGCGCGAGAGGACGAGCAGTACTTC.

This sequence joins TRBV11-2 and TRBJ2-7, with a weak D call TRBD2 (5 bases). From germline, CDR1 is SGHAT and CDR2 FQNNGV. The V end lost 0 bases, the J end lost 7 bases, and 7 bases lay between the germline ends. The CDR3 has 12 residues. DNA for the CDR3: TGTGCCAGCAGCTTAGATCGGAGGGAGCAGTACTTC. This codes for CASSLDRREQYF.

This clone occurred a few times. This rearrangement joins TRBV7-9 to TRBJ1-6, with 8 bases matching TRBD1. The germline V gene encodes CDR1 SEHNR and CDR2 FQNEAQ (reference sequence). The CDR3 extends over 16 amino acids. The trim removed 5 bases at V and 7 bases at J, leaving 10 bases unmatched. CDR3 sequence: CASSARTGGTNSPLHF. The CDR3 DNA is TGTGCCAGCAGCGCCAGAACAGGGGGGACAAATTCACCCCTCCACTTT.

The chain couples TRBV7-2 to TRBJ1-1, with D perhaps TRBD1 (5 bases). Trimming took 2 bases from V and 8 from J, leaving 12 bases between them. The CDR3 spans 13 residues. The germline V gene has CDR1 SGHTA and CDR2 FQGNSA. The CDR3 DNA reads as TGTGCCAGCAGCTTATCGCTGCAGGGAGAAGCTTTCTTT. It translates to CASSLSLQGEAFF.

This sequence joins TRBV5-1 and TRBJ2-5; D call uncertain. CDR3 size: 13 residues. The germline gives CDR1 SGHRS, CDR2 YFSETQ. Trimming removed 0 bases from V and 4 bases from J, with 7 bases in between. The chain's CDR3 is CASSLAGGETQYF. The CDR3 bases are TGCGCCAGCAGCTTGGCCGGCGGAGAGACCCAGTACTTC.

About this clone itself: The junction shows a germline mismatch at one end, possibly a read error. The chain is built from TRBV11-2 and TRBJ1-1; no firm D call. The CDR3 is 11 amino acids. Germline V gives CDR1 SGHAT, CDR2 FQNNGV. The CDR3 spells CAGSFPAEAFF. The DNA of the CDR3 is TGTGCCGGCAGCTTTCCCGCTGAAGCTTTCTTT.

The chain links TRBV5-6 to TRBJ2-5; D unresolved. The ends were cut back, 1 base at V and 7 bases at J, with 5 bases in the middle. The CDR3 is made up of 11 amino acids. Per the germline V gene, CDR1 is SGHDT and CDR2 is YYEEEE. CDR3 protein: CASSLTRTQYF. The CDR3 DNA sequence: TGTGCCAGCAGCTTGACCAGGACCCAGTACTTC.

The V call is TRBV6-6, the J call TRBJ2-3; TRBD2 agrees at 8 bases. J was trimmed by 2 bases and V by 6 bases; bases with no gene match: 4. The length of the CDR3 is 14 residues. Germline CDR1 is MNHNY and CDR2 is SVGAGI (reference sequence). CDR3 residues: CASRAGATTDTQYF. DNA for the CDR3: TGTGCCAGCAGAGCGGGGGCGACCACAGATACGCAGTATTTT.

V usage is TRBV5-4 and J usage is TRBJ2-2; no clear D. The CDR3 covers 16 residues. Per germline, CDR1 SGHNT and CDR2 YYREEE (reference sequence). Trimming left V 2 bases short and J 4 bases short, with 15 bases between. The CDR3 here is CASSFGTGPGTGELFF. DNA for the CDR3: TGTGCCAGCAGCTTCGGTACTGGGCCTGGCACCGGGGAGCTGTTTTTT. Variable domain in full (rest from reference TRBV5-4 and TRBJ2-2): ETGVTQSPTHLIKTRGQQVTLRCSSQSGHNTVSWYQQALGQGPQFIFQYYREEENGRGNFPPRFSGLQFPNYSSELNVNALELDDSALYLCASSFGTGPGTGELFFGEGSRLTVL.

The V and J genes are TRBV12-5 and TRBJ2-3; 9 positions agree with TRBD2. CDR3 length: 15 amino acids. Germline trimming cut 6 bases from V and 6 bases from J; bases unmatched to any gene: 10. The germline gives CDR1 LGHNT, CDR2 FRNRAP. The CDR3 loop reads CASGTLAGAADTQYF. For the CDR3, the DNA is TGTGCTAGTGGAACGTTAGCGGGGGCCGCGGATACGCAGTATTTT.